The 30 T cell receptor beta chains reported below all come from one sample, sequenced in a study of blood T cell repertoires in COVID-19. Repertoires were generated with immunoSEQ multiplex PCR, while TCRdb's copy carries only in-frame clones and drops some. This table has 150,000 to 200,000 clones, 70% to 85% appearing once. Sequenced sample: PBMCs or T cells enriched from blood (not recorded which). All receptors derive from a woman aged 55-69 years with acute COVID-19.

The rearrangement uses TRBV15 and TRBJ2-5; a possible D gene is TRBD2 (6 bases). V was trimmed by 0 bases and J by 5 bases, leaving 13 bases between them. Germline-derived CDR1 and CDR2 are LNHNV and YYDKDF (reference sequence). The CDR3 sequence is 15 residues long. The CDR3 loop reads CATSRDLGGDETQYF. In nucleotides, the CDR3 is TGTGCCACCAGCAGAGATCTTGGAGGGGATGAGACCCAGTACTTC.

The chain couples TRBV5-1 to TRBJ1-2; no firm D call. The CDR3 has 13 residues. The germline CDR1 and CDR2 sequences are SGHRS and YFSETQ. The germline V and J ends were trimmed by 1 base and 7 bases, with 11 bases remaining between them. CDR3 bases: TGCGCCAGCAGCTTGCCGGGGAGGGCTGGCTACACCTTC. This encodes CASSLPGRAGYTF. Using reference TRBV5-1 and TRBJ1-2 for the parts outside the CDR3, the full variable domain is KAGVTQTPRYLIKTRGQQVTLSCSPISGHRSVSWYQQTPGQGLQFLFEYFSETQRNKGNFPGRFSGRQFSNSRSEMNVSTLELGDSALYLCASSLPGRAGYTFGSGTRLTVV.

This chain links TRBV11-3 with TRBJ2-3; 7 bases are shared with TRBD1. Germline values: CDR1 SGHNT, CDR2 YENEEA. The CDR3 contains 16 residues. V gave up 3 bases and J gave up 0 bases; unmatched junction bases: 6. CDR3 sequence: CASSFGTAPSTDTQYF. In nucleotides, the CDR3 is TGTGCCAGCAGCTTCGGGACAGCGCCTAGCACAGATACGCAGTATTTT.

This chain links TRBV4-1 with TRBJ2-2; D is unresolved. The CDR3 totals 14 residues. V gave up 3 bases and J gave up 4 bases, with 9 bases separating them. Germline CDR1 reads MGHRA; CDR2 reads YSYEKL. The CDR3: CASSHARGTGELFF. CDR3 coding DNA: TGCGCCAGCAGCCATGCCAGAGGCACCGGGGAGCTGTTTTTT.

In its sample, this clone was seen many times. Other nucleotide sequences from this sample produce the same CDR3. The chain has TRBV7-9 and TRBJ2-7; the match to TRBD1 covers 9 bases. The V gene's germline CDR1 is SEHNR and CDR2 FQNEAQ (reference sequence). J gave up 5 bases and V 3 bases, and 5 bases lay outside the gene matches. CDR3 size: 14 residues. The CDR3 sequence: CASSLGQGRNEQYV. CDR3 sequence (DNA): TGTGCCAGCAGCTTGGGACAGGGAAGGAACGAGCAGTACGTC.

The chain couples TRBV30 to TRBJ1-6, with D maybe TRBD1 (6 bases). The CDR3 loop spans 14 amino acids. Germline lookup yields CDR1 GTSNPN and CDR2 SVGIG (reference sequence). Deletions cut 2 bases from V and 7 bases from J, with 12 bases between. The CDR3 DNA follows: TGTGCCTGGAGTTTGGGGGCCGGCAATTCACCCCTCCACTTT. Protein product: CAWSLGAGNSPLHF.

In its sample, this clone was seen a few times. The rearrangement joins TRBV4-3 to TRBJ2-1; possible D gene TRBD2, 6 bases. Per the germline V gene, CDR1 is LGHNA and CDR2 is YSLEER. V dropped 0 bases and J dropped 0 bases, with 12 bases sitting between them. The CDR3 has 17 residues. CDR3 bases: TGCGCCAGCAGCCAAGATCCTACCGGGAGCTCCTACAATGAGCAGTTCTTC. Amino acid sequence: CASSQDPTGSSYNEQFF.

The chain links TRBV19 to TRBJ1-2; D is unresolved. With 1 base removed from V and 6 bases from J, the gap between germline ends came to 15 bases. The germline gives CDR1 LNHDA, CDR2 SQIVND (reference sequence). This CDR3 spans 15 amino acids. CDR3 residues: CASSIGGPTSDGYTF. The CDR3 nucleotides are TGTGCCAGTAGTATAGGCGGGCCGACCAGCGATGGCTACACCTTC.

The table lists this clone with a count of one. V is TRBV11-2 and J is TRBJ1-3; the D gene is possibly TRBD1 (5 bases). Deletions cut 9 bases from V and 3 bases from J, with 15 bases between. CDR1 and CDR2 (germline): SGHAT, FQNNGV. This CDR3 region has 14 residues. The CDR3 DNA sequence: TGTGCCAGTGCGGCTGGGCAGGGTGGAAACACCATATATTTT. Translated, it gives CASAAGQGGNTIYF.

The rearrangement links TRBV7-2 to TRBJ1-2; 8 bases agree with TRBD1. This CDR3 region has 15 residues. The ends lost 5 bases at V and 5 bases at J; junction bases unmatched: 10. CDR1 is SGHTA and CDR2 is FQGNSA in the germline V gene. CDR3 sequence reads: CASSPGQGRKYGYTF. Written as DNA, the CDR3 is TGTGCCAGCAGCCCTGGACAGGGAAGGAAATATGGCTACACCTTC.

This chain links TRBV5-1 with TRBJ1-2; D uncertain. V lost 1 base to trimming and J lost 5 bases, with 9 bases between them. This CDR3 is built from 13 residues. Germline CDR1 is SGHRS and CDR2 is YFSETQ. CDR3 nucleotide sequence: TGCGCCAGCAGCTTGTTTCTAGAATATGGCTACACCTTC. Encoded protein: CASSLFLEYGYTF.

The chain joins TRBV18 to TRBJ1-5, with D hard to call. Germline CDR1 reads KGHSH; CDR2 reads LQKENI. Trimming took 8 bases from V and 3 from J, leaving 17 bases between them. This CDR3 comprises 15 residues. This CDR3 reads CASATQEGHNQPQHF. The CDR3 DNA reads TGTGCCAGCGCCACCCAGGAGGGCCACAATCAGCCCCAGCATTTT.

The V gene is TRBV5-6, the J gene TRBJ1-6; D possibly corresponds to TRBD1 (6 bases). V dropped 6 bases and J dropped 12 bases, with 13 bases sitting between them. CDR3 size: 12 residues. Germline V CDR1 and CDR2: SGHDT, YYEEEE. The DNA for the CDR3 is TGTGCCAGCACCTCCTTAGGGGGACCCCTCCACTTT. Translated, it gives CASTSLGGPLHF.

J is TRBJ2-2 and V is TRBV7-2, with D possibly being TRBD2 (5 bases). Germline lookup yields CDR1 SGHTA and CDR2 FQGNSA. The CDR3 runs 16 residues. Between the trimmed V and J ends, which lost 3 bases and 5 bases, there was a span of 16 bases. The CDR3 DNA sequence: TGTGCCAGCAGCTTTAGGCCAGCGGCAACGACCGGGGAGCTGTTTTTT. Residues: CASSFRPAATTGELFF.

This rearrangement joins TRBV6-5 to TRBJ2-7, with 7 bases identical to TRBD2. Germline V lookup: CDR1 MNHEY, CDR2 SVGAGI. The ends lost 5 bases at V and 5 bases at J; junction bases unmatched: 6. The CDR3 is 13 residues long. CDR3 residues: CASSRTSLDEQYV. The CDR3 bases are TGTGCCAGCAGTCGGACTAGTCTCGACGAGCAGTACGTC.

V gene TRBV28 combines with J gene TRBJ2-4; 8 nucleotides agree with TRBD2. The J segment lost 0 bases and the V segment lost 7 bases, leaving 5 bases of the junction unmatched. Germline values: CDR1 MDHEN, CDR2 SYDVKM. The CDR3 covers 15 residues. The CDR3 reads CASMGGGLAKNIQYF. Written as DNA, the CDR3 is TGTGCCAGCATGGGCGGGGGGCTAGCCAAAAACATTCAGTACTTC. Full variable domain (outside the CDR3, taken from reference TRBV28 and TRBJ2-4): DVKVTQSSRYLVKRTGEKVFLECVQDMDHENMFWYRQDPGLGLRLIYFSYDVKMKEKGDIPEGYSVSREKKERFSLILESASTNQTSMYLCASMGGGLAKNIQYFGAGTRLSVL.

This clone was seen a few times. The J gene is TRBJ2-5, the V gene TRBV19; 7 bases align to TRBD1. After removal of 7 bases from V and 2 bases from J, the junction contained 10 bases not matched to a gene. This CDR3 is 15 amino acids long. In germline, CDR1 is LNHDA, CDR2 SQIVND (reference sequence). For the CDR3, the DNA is TGTGCCAGTACCCCAGGGGGACGGCTACAAGAGACCCAGTACTTC. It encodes CASTPGGRLQETQYF.

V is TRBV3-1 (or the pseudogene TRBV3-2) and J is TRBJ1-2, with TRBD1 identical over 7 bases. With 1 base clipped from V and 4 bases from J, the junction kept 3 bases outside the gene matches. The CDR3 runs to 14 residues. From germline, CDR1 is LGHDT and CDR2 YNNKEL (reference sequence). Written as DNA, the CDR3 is TGTGCCAGCAGCCAAGTCCGGGACAGCTATGGCTACACCTTC. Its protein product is CASSQVRDSYGYTF.

This chain's CDR3 is CASSPTGRDQPQHF. The CDR3 DNA reads TGTGCCAGCTCACCTACAGGGAGGGATCAGCCCCAGCATTTT. The genes are TRBV18 and TRBJ1-5; possibly TRBD1 for D (6 bases). CDR1 is KGHSH and CDR2 is LQKENI in the germline V gene. V lost 3 bases and J 5 bases, leaving 11 bases between the germline ends. The CDR3 has 14 residues.

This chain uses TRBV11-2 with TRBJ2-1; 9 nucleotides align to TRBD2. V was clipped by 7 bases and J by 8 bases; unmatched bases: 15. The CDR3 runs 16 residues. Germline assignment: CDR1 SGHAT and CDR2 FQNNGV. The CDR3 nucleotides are TGTGCCAGCATTCTAGATATCGGGCGGGGGGGCCATGAGCAGTTCTTC. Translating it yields CASILDIGRGGHEQFF.

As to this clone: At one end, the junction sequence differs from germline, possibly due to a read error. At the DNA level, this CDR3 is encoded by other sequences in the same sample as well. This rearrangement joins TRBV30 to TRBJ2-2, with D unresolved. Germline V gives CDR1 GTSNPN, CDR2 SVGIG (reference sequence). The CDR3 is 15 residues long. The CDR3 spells CAWKMSGSDTGELFF. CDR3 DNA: TGTGCCTGGAAGATGTCAGGAAGTGACACTGGGGAGCTGTTTTTT.

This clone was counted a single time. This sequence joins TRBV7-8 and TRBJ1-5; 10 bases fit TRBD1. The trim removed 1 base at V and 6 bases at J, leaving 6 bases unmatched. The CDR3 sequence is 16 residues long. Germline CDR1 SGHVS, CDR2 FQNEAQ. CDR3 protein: CASSLVPGQGIQPQHF. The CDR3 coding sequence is TGTGCCAGCAGCTTAGTACCGGGACAGGGGATTCAGCCCCAGCATTTT.

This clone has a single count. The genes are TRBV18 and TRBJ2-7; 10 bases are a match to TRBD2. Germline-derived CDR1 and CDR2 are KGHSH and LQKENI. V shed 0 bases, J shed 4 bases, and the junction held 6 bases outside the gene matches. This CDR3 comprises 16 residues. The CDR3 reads CASSPPGAAGGYEQYF. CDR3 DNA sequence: TGTGCCAGCTCACCACCGGGAGCAGCGGGAGGGTACGAGCAGTACTTC.

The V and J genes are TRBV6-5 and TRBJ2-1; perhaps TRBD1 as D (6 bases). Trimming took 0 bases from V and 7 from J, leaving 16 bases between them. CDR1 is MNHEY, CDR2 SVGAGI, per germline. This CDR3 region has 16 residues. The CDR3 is CASSYSRGGRGNEQFF. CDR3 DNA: TGTGCCAGCAGTTACTCGAGAGGGGGTAGGGGTAATGAGCAGTTCTTC.

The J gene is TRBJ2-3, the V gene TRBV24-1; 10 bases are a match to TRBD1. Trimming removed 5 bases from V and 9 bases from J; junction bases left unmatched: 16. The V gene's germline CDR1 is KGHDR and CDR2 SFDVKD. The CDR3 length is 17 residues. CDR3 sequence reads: CATSGTRQGAKLLTQYF. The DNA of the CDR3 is TGTGCCACCAGTGGTACTAGACAGGGGGCAAAGTTGCTGACGCAGTATTTT.

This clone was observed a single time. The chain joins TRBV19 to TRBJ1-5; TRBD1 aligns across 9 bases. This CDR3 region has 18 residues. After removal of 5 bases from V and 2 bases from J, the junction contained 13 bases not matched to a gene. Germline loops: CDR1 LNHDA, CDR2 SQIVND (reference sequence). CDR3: CASSFSGQGIVGNQPQHF. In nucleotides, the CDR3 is TGTGCCAGTAGTTTCTCGGGACAGGGTATCGTTGGCAATCAGCCCCAGCATTTT.

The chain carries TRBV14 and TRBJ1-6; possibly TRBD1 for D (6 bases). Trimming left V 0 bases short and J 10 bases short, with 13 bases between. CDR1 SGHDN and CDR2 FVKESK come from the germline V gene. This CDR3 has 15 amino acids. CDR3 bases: TGTGCCAGCAGCCAAGAGTCTACAGGGACGTCACCCCTCCACTTT. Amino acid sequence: CASSQESTGTSPLHF.

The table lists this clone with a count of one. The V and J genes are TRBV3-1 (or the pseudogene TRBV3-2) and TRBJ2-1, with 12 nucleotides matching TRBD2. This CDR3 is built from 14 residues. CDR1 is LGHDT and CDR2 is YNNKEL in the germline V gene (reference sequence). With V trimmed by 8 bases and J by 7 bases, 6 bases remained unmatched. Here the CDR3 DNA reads TGTGCCAGCGGGCTAGCGGGGGGGCGGAATGAGCAGTTCTTC. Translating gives CASGLAGGRNEQFF.

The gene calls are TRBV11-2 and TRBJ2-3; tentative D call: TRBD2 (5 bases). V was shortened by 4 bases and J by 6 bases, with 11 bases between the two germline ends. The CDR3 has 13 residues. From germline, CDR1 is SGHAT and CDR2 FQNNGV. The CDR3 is CASSSTTLDTQYF. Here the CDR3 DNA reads TGTGCCAGCAGCTCGACTACCCTCGATACGCAGTATTTT.

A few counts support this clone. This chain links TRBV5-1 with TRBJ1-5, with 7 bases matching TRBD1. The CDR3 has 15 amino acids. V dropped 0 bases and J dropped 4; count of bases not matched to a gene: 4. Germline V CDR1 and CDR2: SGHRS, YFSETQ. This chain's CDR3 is CASSLGQGGNQPQHF. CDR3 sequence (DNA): TGCGCCAGCAGCTTGGGACAGGGCGGAAATCAGCCCCAGCATTTT.